These T cell receptor beta chains were read from a single sample in a study of cytomegalovirus exposure and HLA in healthy donors. Some clones are missing from TCRdb's copy, which holds only in-frame ones; the method was immunoSEQ multiplex PCR. The repertoire includes about 110,000 clones, roughly four fifths of them detected once, and 3% to 4% sits in the top ten. The sample taken for sequencing was PBMCs. These receptors were collected from a man in his 60s in good health and CMV-seronegative. Both conserved end residues are part of each CDR3. A D gene is named only where the DNA matches it firmly. Clone size is given for some rows only: seen once, a few or many times, or a class if the clone is expanded.

j_call	d_call	v_call	clone_size	cdr3_nt	cdr3_aa
TRBJ2-7	TRBD2	TRBV7-2	NA	TGTGCCAGCAGCATTAGCGGGGGGGGCTCCTACGAGCAGTACTTC	CASSISGGGSYEQYF
TRBJ2-3	NA	TRBV4-2	NA	TGTGCCAGCAGCCGAGCAGATACGCAGTATTTT	CASSRADTQYF
TRBJ1-6	NA	TRBV7-2	NA	TGTGCCAGCAGCCCGTGGACAGATGCTAATTCACCCCTCCACTTT	CASSPWTDANSPLHF
TRBJ2-7	TRBD1	TRBV25-1	few	TGTGCCAGCAGTGCGGACAGGGGATCCTACGAGCAGTACTTC	CASSADRGSYEQYF
TRBJ2-7	NA	TRBV7-2	once	TGTGCCAGCAGCTTAGCATCCGGATATCCTAGAGAGCAGTACTTC	CASSLASGYPREQYF
TRBJ1-6	NA	TRBV19	few	TGTGCCAGTAAAGCAGGGTGGAATTCACCCCTCCACTTT	CASKAGWNSPLHF
TRBJ1-2	NA	TRBV2	NA	TGTGCCAGCAGCCCACGGGATGGCTACACCTTC	CASSPRDGYTF
TRBJ2-5	NA	TRBV11-3	NA	TGTGCCAGCAGCTCGGTCCAGGATGGGGCAGAGACCCAGTACTTC	CASSSVQDGAETQYF
TRBJ2-2	TRBD2	TRBV11-3	NA	TGTGCCAGCAGCCTACGGGTAGCGGGGGGCCTGAACACCGGGGAGCTGTTTTTT	CASSLRVAGGLNTGELFF
TRBJ1-1	TRBD1	TRBV5-1	NA	TGCGCCAGCGGCTGGACAGGGGGGTCGAACACTGAAGCTTTCTTT	CASGWTGGSNTEAFF
TRBJ1-5	TRBD1	TRBV6-1	NA	TGTGCCAGCAGTGTGTCACAGGGGCTATATAGCAATCAGCCCCAGCATTTT	CASSVSQGLYSNQPQHF
TRBJ1-2	NA	TRBV29-1	NA	TGCAGCGTCCAGGGGACTAGCTATGGCTACACCTTC	CSVQGTSYGYTF
TRBJ1-1	NA	TRBV11-2	NA	TGTGCCAGCAGCTTAACGAGGAACACTGAAGCTTTCTTT	CASSLTRNTEAFF
TRBJ1-1	TRBD1	TRBV6-1	NA	TGTGCCATCCACACAGGGGGCGTTTACACTGAAGCTTTCTTT	CAIHTGGVYTEAFF
TRBJ2-1	TRBD1	TRBV7-2	once	TGTGCCAGCAGCGCCACCGGACAGGGTTCCTACAATGAGCAGTTCTTC	CASSATGQGSYNEQFF
TRBJ2-5	TRBD2	TRBV7-2	NA	TGTGCCAGCATACGGGGGGTAGGAGAGACCCAGTACTTC	CASIRGVGETQYF
TRBJ2-2	TRBD1	TRBV5-1	NA	TGCGCCAGCAGCTTACCGGACAGGGGGTTCACCGGGGAGCTGTTTTTT	CASSLPDRGFTGELFF
TRBJ2-3	NA	TRBV13	NA	TGTGCCAGCAGTCAAGACAGGAACACAGATACGCAGTATTTT	CASSQDRNTDTQYF
TRBJ1-2	TRBD1	TRBV27	NA	TGTGCCAGCAGTCCCCGGACAGGGGGCGCTTATGGCTACACCTTC	CASSPRTGGAYGYTF
TRBJ1-2	NA	TRBV6-4	NA	TGTGCCAGCAGTGACCCCGGGTCTGGTGGCTACACCTTC	CASSDPGSGGYTF
TRBJ1-3	NA	TRBV9	NA	TGTGCCAGCAGCGTAGATTCCTGGGAGAATGGAAACACCATATATTTT	CASSVDSWENGNTIYF
TRBJ2-1	TRBD1	TRBV15	few	TGTGCCACCAGCAGGCCGGGACAGGGGTCCATCAATGAGCAGTTCTTC	CATSRPGQGSINEQFF
TRBJ2-1	TRBD1	TRBV28	NA	TGTGCCAGCAGTTTAATCCGCGGGACAGGGGGCTATGAGCAGTTCTTC	CASSLIRGTGGYEQFF
TRBJ1-2	TRBD1	TRBV4-3	NA	TGCGCCAGCAGCCAAACGACAGGGGACAACTATGGCTACACCTTC	CASSQTTGDNYGYTF
TRBJ2-5	TRBD1	TRBV5-1	NA	TGCGCCAGCAGCTTAGGGACAGCGAACCAAGAGACCCAGTACTTC	CASSLGTANQETQYF
TRBJ1-1	NA	TRBV30	NA	TGTGCCTGGAGTGTACATCAGGGTATCACTGAAGCTTTCTTT	CAWSVHQGITEAFF
TRBJ1-2	NA	TRBV7-8	NA	TGTGCCAGCGGCCGTCATGGCTCTGGCTACACCTTC	CASGRHGSGYTF
TRBJ1-2	NA	TRBV28	once	TGTGCCAGCAGGGTATCGGACAGATGGGGCTACACCTTC	CASRVSDRWGYTF
TRBJ1-2	NA	TRBV18	NA	TGTGCCAGCTCGTCGACAGAAGGTTATGGCTACACCTTC	CASSSTEGYGYTF
TRBJ1-4	TRBD1	TRBV9	once	TGTGCCAGCAGCGGGCGACAGGGGACTAATGAAAAACTGTTTTTT	CASSGRQGTNEKLFF
TRBJ2-4	TRBD1	TRBV15	NA	TGTGCCACCAGCAGGGGTTCTCAGGGGGAGGCCAAAAACATTCAGTACTTC	CATSRGSQGEAKNIQYF
TRBJ1-4	NA	TRBV5-3	NA	TGTGCCAGAAGCTTGGATGGTCAGAGCTCGGGTGAAAAACTGTTTTTT	CARSLDGQSSGEKLFF
TRBJ1-2	NA	TRBV4-2	NA	TGTGCCAGCAGCCAAGATCAGGGAATGATGGGCTACACCTTC	CASSQDQGMMGYTF
TRBJ2-5	NA	TRBV7-9	NA	TGTGCCAGCAGCTTGGATCCTGACGGGATTCGAGAGACCCAGTACTTC	CASSLDPDGIRETQYF
TRBJ2-5	TRBD2	TRBV7-8	NA	TGTGCCAGCAGCTCCTCCGGGACTAGTGCCCACGAGACCCAGTACTTC	CASSSSGTSAHETQYF
TRBJ1-6	NA	TRBV27	NA	TGTGCCAGCACCCCTATTTCCCCGAGCTATAATTCACCCCTCCACTTT	CASTPISPSYNSPLHF
TRBJ1-1	TRBD1	TRBV30	NA	TGTGCCTGGAGTGCGATGGGACAGGGGGTCACTGAAGCTTTCTTT	CAWSAMGQGVTEAFF
TRBJ2-1	TRBD1	TRBV5-1	NA	TGCGCCAGCAGCTCTGGACAGGGGTCGAATGAGCAGTTCTTC	CASSSGQGSNEQFF
TRBJ2-7	NA	TRBV30	NA	TGTGCCTGGAGCGCAACTTACGAGCAGTACTTC	CAWSATYEQYF
TRBJ1-2	TRBD1	TRBV4-3	few	TGCGCCAGCAGCCTAGGACAGGGGATAACTAGTGGCTACACCTTC	CASSLGQGITSGYTF
TRBJ1-4	NA	TRBV5-1	NA	TGCGCCAGCAGCTTAGGGACTGCAACTAATGAAAAACTGTTTTTT	CASSLGTATNEKLFF
TRBJ2-7	NA	TRBV7-2	NA	TGTGCCAGCAGCTTATCGGGCGGAGGGTACGAGCAGTACTTC	CASSLSGGGYEQYF